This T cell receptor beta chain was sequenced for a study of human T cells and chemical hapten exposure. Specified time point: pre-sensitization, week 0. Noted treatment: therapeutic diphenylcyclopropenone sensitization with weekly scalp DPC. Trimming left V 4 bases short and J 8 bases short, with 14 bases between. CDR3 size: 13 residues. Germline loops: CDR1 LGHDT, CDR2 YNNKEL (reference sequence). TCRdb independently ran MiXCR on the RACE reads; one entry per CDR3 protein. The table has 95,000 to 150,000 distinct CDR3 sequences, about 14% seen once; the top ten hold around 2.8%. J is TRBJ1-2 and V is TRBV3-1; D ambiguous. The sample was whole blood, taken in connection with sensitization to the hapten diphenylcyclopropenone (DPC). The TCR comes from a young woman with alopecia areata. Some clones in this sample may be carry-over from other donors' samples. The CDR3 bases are TGTGCCAGCAGCCTTAAGCCCATCGGAGGCTACACCTTC. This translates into CASSLKPIGGYTF.